This passage covers 21 T cell receptor beta chains from one sample sequenced in a study of shared clonotypes between healthy human individuals. The assay was immunoSEQ multiplex PCR, and TCRdb's table has in-frame clones only and misses some. In the table there are about 2 million clones, roughly 94% of which are singletons. The sample was naive CD4+ T cells sorted from blood. Regarding subset: CD45RA+ positively selected. These receptor sequences come from a man in his late teens or twenties in good health.

The chain employs TRBV6-5 and TRBJ2-1; the D gene is possibly TRBD1 (6 bases). The CDR3 is 14 residues long. Trimming cost V 5 bases and J 6 bases, with 14 bases left between them. Germline-derived CDR1 and CDR2 are MNHEY and SVGAGI. The CDR3 sequence is CASSHRERGNEQFF. The CDR3 DNA reads TGTGCCAGCAGTCACAGGGAGAGGGGCAATGAGCAGTTCTTC.

The rearrangement uses TRBV18 and TRBJ1-1; 7 bases are a match to TRBD1. V dropped 3 bases and J dropped 0; count of bases not matched to a gene: 7. Germline V gives CDR1 KGHSH, CDR2 LQKENI. This CDR3 spans 16 amino acids. DNA of the CDR3: TGTGCCAGCTCACCGGGACAGAGACTAATGAACACTGAAGCTTTCTTT. Protein: CASSPGQRLMNTEAFF.

The chain carries TRBV10-3 and TRBJ1-5; D unclear. Germline CDR1 reads ENHRY; CDR2 reads SYGVKD. The V and J ends lost 2 bases and 2 bases respectively, with 7 bases between them. This CDR3 is built from 14 residues. CDR3 in amino acids: CAISEGRGNQPQHF. The CDR3, as DNA: TGTGCCATCAGTGAGGGTAGAGGCAATCAGCCCCAGCATTTT.

This chain connects TRBV2 to TRBJ2-7, with 8 bases aligning to TRBD2. The CDR3 sequence is 13 residues long. The germline gives CDR1 SNHLY, CDR2 FYNNEI. The V gene end was trimmed by 8 bases and the J gene end by 7 bases; junction bases not matched to a gene: 10. CDR3 amino acids: CASSREGPGEQYF. DNA of the CDR3: TGTGCCAGCTCCCGGGAGGGTCCTGGTGAGCAGTACTTC.

Remarks on this clone: A much more abundant neighbour one base away suggests this may be a read error. The V gene is TRBV6-1, the J gene TRBJ2-7, with D unclear. Germline V gene lookup returns CDR1 MNHNS and CDR2 SASEGT. The CDR3 totals 11 residues. V was shortened by 6 bases and J by 3 bases, with 6 bases between the two germline ends. The CDR3 sequence: CASSFNYEQYF. CDR3 bases: TGTGCCAGCAGCTTCAACTACGAGCAGTACTTC.

The gene calls are TRBV18 and TRBJ1-2; tentative D call: TRBD1 (5 bases). CDR3 length equals 14 residues. The germline V gene encodes CDR1 KGHSH and CDR2 LQKENI. Trimming shortened V by 3 bases and J by 2 bases, and 10 bases separated the two germline ends. CDR3 residues: CASSPGTQNYGYTF. The CDR3 DNA reads TGTGCCAGCTCACCCGGGACGCAAAACTATGGCTACACCTTC. The whole variable domain, remainder taken from reference TRBV18 and TRBJ1-2, is NAGVMQNPRHLVRRRGQEARLRCSPMKGHSHVYWYRQLPEEGLKFMVYLQKENIIDESGMPKERFSAEFPKEGPSILRIQQVVRGDSAAYFCASSPGTQNYGYTFGSGTRLTVV.

The chain has TRBV5-1 and TRBJ2-5; TRBD1 might be the D (6 bases). The germline V and J ends were trimmed by 0 bases and 9 bases, with 15 bases remaining between them. CDR1 SGHRS and CDR2 YFSETQ come from the germline V gene. The CDR3 runs to 14 residues. The CDR3 loop reads CASSLGTAAASQYF. CDR3 nucleotides: TGCGCCAGCAGCTTGGGGACAGCGGCGGCGTCCCAGTACTTC. The full variable domain, its missing parts supplied by reference TRBV5-1 and TRBJ2-5, is KAGVTQTPRYLIKTRGQQVTLSCSPISGHRSVSWYQQTPGQGLQFLFEYFSETQRNKGNFPGRFSGRQFSNSRSEMNVSTLELGDSALYLCASSLGTAAASQYFGPGTRLLVL.

Note on this clone: Other DNA sequences in the sample encode the same CDR3. The genes are TRBV10-1 and TRBJ2-6; no reliable D call. Germline V gives CDR1 WNHNN, CDR2 SYGVQD (reference sequence). Trimming removed 9 bases from V and 0 bases from J, with 3 bases in between. This CDR3 has 12 residues. The CDR3 DNA reads as TGCGCCAGTTCCTCTGGGGCCAACGTCCTGACTTTC. Protein: CASSSGANVLTF.

The chain links TRBV11-2 to TRBJ2-7, with 7 bases fitting TRBD2. The CDR3 runs to 15 residues. CDR1 is SGHAT, CDR2 FQNNGV, per germline. With 1 base clipped from V and 2 bases from J, the junction kept 5 bases outside the gene matches. The CDR3 coding sequence is TGTGCCAGCAGCTTAGGCTGGGACTACCCCTACGAGCAGTACTTC. As protein: CASSLGWDYPYEQYF.

As for this clone: The sample has other DNA sequences that encode this CDR3 too. The CDR3, as DNA: TGCGCCAGCAGCTTGGAGGGACGACCGAACACTGAAGCTTTCTTT. It translates to CASSLEGRPNTEAFF. V and J are TRBV5-1 and TRBJ1-1; a possible D gene is TRBD1 (5 bases). Trimming shortened V by 0 bases and J by 1 base, and 10 bases separated the two germline ends. This CDR3 region has 15 residues. Germline V lookup: CDR1 SGHRS, CDR2 YFSETQ.

Of note for this clone: It is likely a read error, because the conserved phenylalanine at the end of the CDR3 is missing. The CDR3 sequence is CASRDQGIAEAFS. The CDR3, as DNA: TGTGCCAGCAGAGATCAGGGGATCGCTGAAGCTTTCTCT. V and J are TRBV6-1 and TRBJ1-1, with a tentative D call TRBD1 (6 bases). CDR1 and CDR2 (germline): MNHNS, SASEGT. Deletions cut 6 bases from V and 6 bases from J, with 14 bases between. This CDR3 spans 13 amino acids.

The genes are TRBV5-1 and TRBJ2-7; D may be TRBD2 (6 bases). CDR1 and CDR2 (germline): SGHRS, YFSETQ. This CDR3 is built from 17 residues. V was cut by 1 base and J by 0 bases, with 17 bases left in between. In DNA form, the CDR3 reads TGCGCCAGCAGCTTGTTAGCTTCTGGGAGGAGCTCCTACGAGCAGTACTTC. Its protein product is CASSLLASGRSSYEQYF.

The J gene is TRBJ1-5, the V gene TRBV10-1, with TRBD1 matching over 7 bases. Per the germline V gene, CDR1 is WNHNN and CDR2 is SYGVQD (reference sequence). The CDR3 covers 16 residues. After removal of 2 bases from V and 3 bases from J, the junction contained 7 bases not matched to a gene. The CDR3 DNA reads TGCGCCAGCAGTGAGAAACCAGGGGGTATCAATCAGCCCCAGCATTTT. Amino acid sequence: CASSEKPGGINQPQHF.

The chain joins TRBV9 to TRBJ1-6, with 11 bases fitting TRBD1. J gave up 0 bases and V 4 bases, and 12 bases lay outside the gene matches. CDR3 size: 20 residues. Germline CDR1 reads SGDLS; CDR2 reads YYNGEE. The CDR3 region is CASSPTRDRGSGSYNSPLHF. The CDR3 DNA sequence: TGTGCCAGCAGCCCGACCCGGGACAGGGGGTCAGGCTCCTATAATTCACCCCTCCACTTT.

The gene calls are TRBV2 and TRBJ1-4, with D perhaps TRBD1 (5 bases). Trimming took 7 bases from V and 2 from J, leaving 14 bases between them. This CDR3 comprises 15 residues. Germline V gives CDR1 SNHLY, CDR2 FYNNEI. For the CDR3, the DNA is TGTGCCAGCAATCCGGGACGGGCCACTAATGAAAAACTGTTTTTT. This sequence encodes CASNPGRATNEKLFF.

This clone has only one observation. The chain employs TRBV7-2 and TRBJ2-3, with a tentative D call TRBD1 (6 bases). V was clipped by 6 bases and J by 6 bases, with 13 bases between them. The CDR3 covers 13 residues. Germline loops: CDR1 SGHTA, CDR2 FQGNSA. The CDR3 sequence: CASRTGSGDTQYF. The CDR3 nucleotides are TGTGCCAGCAGGACAGGTTCCGGGGATACGCAGTATTTT.

The J gene is TRBJ2-1, the V gene TRBV30, with D unclear. This CDR3 contains 14 residues. V was shortened by 3 bases and J by 1 base, with 10 bases between the two germline ends. CDR1 GTSNPN and CDR2 SVGIG come from the germline V gene (reference sequence). As DNA, the CDR3 is TGTGCCTGGAGATCGAGGACGTCCTACAATGAGCAGTTCTTC. Its protein product is CAWRSRTSYNEQFF.

The V gene is TRBV6-5, the J gene TRBJ2-6; D ambiguous. This CDR3 contains 14 residues. CDR1 MNHEY and CDR2 SVGAGI come from the germline V gene. Trimming cost V 7 bases and J 0 bases, with 7 bases left between them. CDR3 amino acids: CASTWGSGANVLTF. The CDR3, as DNA: TGTGCCAGCACCTGGGGCTCTGGGGCCAACGTCCTGACTTTC.

As regards this clone: Other nucleotide sequences from this sample produce the same CDR3. The gene calls are TRBV28 and TRBJ1-2; D not certain. Trimming left V 5 bases short and J 4 bases short, with 8 bases between. The germline CDR1 and CDR2 sequences are MDHEN and SYDVKM. This CDR3 has 12 residues. Here the CDR3 reads CASSLRFYGYTF. CDR3 sequence (DNA): TGTGCCAGCAGTCTCAGGTTCTATGGCTACACCTTC.

In this sample, this clone turned up once. The sample contains more than one DNA sequence encoding this CDR3. Here the CDR3 DNA reads TGTGCCAGCAGCCGGACAGGCGCGGATACGCAGTATTTT. It yields the protein CASSRTGADTQYF. This rearrangement joins TRBV6-5 to TRBJ2-3; 7 bases map to TRBD1. The germline CDR1 and CDR2 sequences are MNHEY and SVGAGI. The V gene end was trimmed by 6 bases and the J gene end by 6 bases; junction bases not matched to a gene: 6. The CDR3 is made up of 13 amino acids.

V gene TRBV2 combines with J gene TRBJ1-2, with a possible D match to TRBD1 (5 bases). The CDR3 length is 13 residues. V was clipped by 8 bases and J by 8 bases, with 18 bases between them. The germline V gene has CDR1 SNHLY and CDR2 FYNNEI. Here the CDR3 reads CASRQGASSGYTF. In DNA, the CDR3 is TGTGCCAGCCGACAAGGGGCCTCTTCAGGCTACACCTTC.